This T cell receptor (beta chain) is drawn from a study of T cell responses to AZD1222 COVID-19 vaccine. Whole-study context: The study pooled second doses at about 4 or about 12 weeks. Study-level points and caveats: White British ancestry dominated among donors, who included more females, and clonal diversity was possibly underestimated. Epitopes outside B.1.351 and B.1.1.7 mutated regions reportedly drew nearly half of spike TCRs. Seropositive AZD1222 recipients at baseline numbered only five to seven.

The data were produced by immunoSEQ multiplex PCR, yet TCRdb's version contains in-frame clones alone and is incomplete. The table shows 120,000 or so clones, with around 90% occurring only once. The V gene's germline CDR1 is SGHKS and CDR2 YYEKEE (reference sequence). The V end was cut by 4 bases, the J end by 5 bases, with 15 bases between. This CDR3 is 15 amino acids long. Notes on this clone: Its antigen is unidentified.

The sequence came from an adult in good health. The material sequenced was peripheral blood, taken on day 0 of AZD1222 vaccination. The chain employs TRBV5-5 and TRBJ1-4; weak D call: TRBD1 (5 bases). This CDR3 is CASSQQPGPNEKLFF. The CDR3 nucleotides read TGTGCCAGCAGCCAGCAGCCGGGGCCAAATGAAAAACTGTTTTTT.